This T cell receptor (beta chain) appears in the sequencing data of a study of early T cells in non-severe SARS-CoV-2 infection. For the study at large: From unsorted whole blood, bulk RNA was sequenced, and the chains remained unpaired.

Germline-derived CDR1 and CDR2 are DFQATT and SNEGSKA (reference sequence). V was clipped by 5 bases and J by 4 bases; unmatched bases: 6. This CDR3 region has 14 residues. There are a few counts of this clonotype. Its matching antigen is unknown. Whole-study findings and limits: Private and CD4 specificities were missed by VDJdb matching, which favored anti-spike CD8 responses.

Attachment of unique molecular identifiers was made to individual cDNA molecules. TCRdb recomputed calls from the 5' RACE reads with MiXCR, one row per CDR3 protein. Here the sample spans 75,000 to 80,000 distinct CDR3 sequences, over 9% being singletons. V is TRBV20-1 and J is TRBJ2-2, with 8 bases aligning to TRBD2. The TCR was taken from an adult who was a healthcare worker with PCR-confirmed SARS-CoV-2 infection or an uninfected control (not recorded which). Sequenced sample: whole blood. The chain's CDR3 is CSAGASGFTGELFF. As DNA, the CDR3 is TGCAGTGCTGGCGCTAGCGGGTTCACCGGGGAGCTGTTTTTT.